The 14 T cell receptor beta chains listed next were all sequenced from one sample in a study of control samples from healthy donors and cancer patients. Sequenced by immunoSEQ multiplex PCR; TCRdb stores in-frame clones only, minus some. Among fewer than 100,000 clones listed, around nine tenths were seen once. The sample comprised blood. Source of these receptors: a woman between 45 and 65 years old in good health.

J is TRBJ1-2 and V is TRBV30; D remains ambiguous. V gave up 3 bases and J gave up 7 bases, with 15 bases separating them. The CDR3 runs to 13 residues. Germline CDR1 reads GTSNPN; CDR2 reads SVGIG (reference sequence). The CDR3 DNA reads as TGTGCCTGGAGCGGGCCAGAGCTACCTGGCTACACCTTC. Translating it yields CAWSGPELPGYTF.

The genes are TRBV5-6 and TRBJ1-1; D uncertain. Trimming left V 0 bases short and J 1 base short, with 10 bases between. This CDR3 has 15 residues. Germline-derived CDR1 and CDR2 are SGHDT and YYEEEE. The DNA of the CDR3 is TGTGCCAGCAGCTTGGCCTGGGCACCGAACACTGAAGCTTTCTTT. Translated, it gives CASSLAWAPNTEAFF.

This clone is a singleton in its sample. V usage is TRBV19 and J usage is TRBJ2-4, with D perhaps matching TRBD1 (6 bases). The V gene's germline CDR1 is LNHDA and CDR2 SQIVND (reference sequence). The CDR3 covers 16 residues. Trimming took 5 bases from V and 0 from J, leaving 14 bases between them. CDR3: CASSGQGLLAKNIQYF. For the CDR3, the DNA is TGTGCCAGTAGTGGTCAGGGGTTACTAGCCAAAAACATTCAGTACTTC.

The chain employs TRBV9 and TRBJ1-3; 7 positions match TRBD1. The CDR3 has 14 amino acids. Unmatched junction bases numbered 5, after V lost 0 bases and J lost 8 bases. Germline V CDR1 and CDR2: SGDLS, YYNGEE. CDR3 residues: CASSVGQGGHTIYF. DNA for the CDR3: TGTGCCAGCAGCGTAGGACAGGGAGGACACACCATATATTTT.

The chain couples TRBV28 to TRBJ1-4; 8 bases are shared with TRBD1. With V trimmed by 4 bases and J by 7 bases, 14 bases remained unmatched. From germline, CDR1 is MDHEN and CDR2 SYDVKM. This CDR3 is 17 amino acids long. The CDR3 here is CASSSSTMDREGEKLFF. The CDR3 DNA follows: TGTGCCAGCAGTTCCTCCACTATGGACAGGGAAGGTGAAAAACTGTTTTTT. The full variable domain, completed using reference TRBV28 and TRBJ1-4, is DVKVTQSSRYLVKRTGEKVFLECVQDMDHENMFWYRQDPGLGLRLIYFSYDVKMKEKGDIPEGYSVSREKKERFSLILESASTNQTSMYLCASSSSTMDREGEKLFFGSGTQLSVL.

CDR3 protein: CASRQGGDYEQYF. The CDR3, as DNA: TGTGCCAGTAGACAGGGGGGCGACTACGAGCAGTACTTC. This chain uses TRBV19 with TRBJ2-7, with 8 bases that match TRBD1. Germline CDR1 is LNHDA and CDR2 is SQIVND (reference sequence). The CDR3 has 13 amino acids. V dropped 6 bases and J dropped 3; count of bases not matched to a gene: 4.

The gene calls are TRBV2 and TRBJ2-1; no firm D call. Trimming left V 4 bases short and J 4 bases short, with 11 bases between. This CDR3 has 14 amino acids. The germline V gene has CDR1 SNHLY and CDR2 FYNNEI. CDR3 in amino acids: CASSAPAVYNEQFF. The CDR3 coding sequence is TGTGCCAGCAGTGCACCGGCAGTATACAATGAGCAGTTCTTC.

The CDR3 nucleotides read TGTGCCAGCAGGAAGATAAAATCGACGGAATTTCTAGGGTCTTTCTTT. Residues: CASRKIKSTEFLGSFF. The chain has TRBV11-2 and TRBJ1-1; D remains ambiguous. The CDR3 has 16 amino acids. V dropped 6 bases and J dropped 12 bases, with 29 bases sitting between them. Germline assignment: CDR1 SGHAT and CDR2 FQNNGV.

J is TRBJ1-5 and V is TRBV6-1, with D uncertain. Deletions cut 0 bases from V and 6 bases from J, with 12 bases between. CDR1 is MNHNS and CDR2 is SASEGT in the germline V gene. This CDR3 has 15 amino acids. CDR3 DNA sequence: TGTGCCAGCAGTGAAGCGCTAGGGCGAGGTCAGCCCCAGCATTTT. It encodes CASSEALGRGQPQHF.

In nucleotides, the CDR3 is TGTGCCAGCAGGCCCGGGAGCCCCTATGGCTACACCTTC. It encodes CASRPGSPYGYTF. The chain uses TRBV12-3 or TRBV12-4 and TRBJ1-2; D is ambiguous. The CDR3 runs to 13 residues. The V end lost 6 bases, the J end lost 4 bases, and 12 bases lay between the germline ends.

The V and J genes are TRBV4-2 and TRBJ1-2; no firm D call. Germline V CDR1 and CDR2: LGHNA, YNFKEQ. V was trimmed by 2 bases and J by 1 base, leaving 8 bases between them. The CDR3 contains 14 residues. CDR3 DNA: TGTGCCAGCAGCCAAAGGGCACGTAACTATGGCTACACCTTC. Its translation is CASSQRARNYGYTF.

The gene calls are TRBV15 and TRBJ1-1, with D uncertain. Germline CDR1 and CDR2: LNHNV and YYDKDF (reference sequence). CDR3 length equals 13 residues. Trimming pared 4 bases from V and 1 base from J, leaving 7 bases between. CDR3 DNA sequence: TGTGCCACCAGCATCCGAGGGAACACTGAAGCTTTCTTT. This translates into CATSIRGNTEAFF.

The chain has TRBV3-1 (or the pseudogene TRBV3-2) and TRBJ1-1; the D gene is possibly TRBD1 (5 bases). The CDR3 consists of 11 residues. Trimming cost V 4 bases and J 11 bases, with 11 bases left between them. Germline V gene sequence: CDR1 LGHDT, CDR2 YNNKEL (reference sequence). CDR3 nucleotides: TGTGCCAGCAGCCGGGGGAATCGGGCTTTCTTT. This codes for CASSRGNRAFF.

The CDR3 DNA reads TGTGCCAGCAGTCTTGACTGGGGCTACACCTTC. Its translation: CASSLDWGYTF. The J gene is TRBJ1-2, the V gene TRBV12-3 or TRBV12-4; the D is unclear. The CDR3 extends over 11 amino acids. The ends were cut back, 5 bases at V and 8 bases at J, with 9 bases in the middle.